This T cell receptor (beta chain) was sequenced for a study of cytomegalovirus exposure and HLA in healthy donors. Study results and caveats: A later look showed TCR association rates differing by HLA locus, highest for DRB1 and lowest for HLA-C. Beyond CMV serostatus, there was no information to go on about immune exposure. Earlier findings revealed that most TCR beta V segments proved productive either about 87% or about 30% of the time.

J gave up 7 bases and V 0 bases, and 11 bases lay outside the gene matches. The CDR3 consists of 17 residues. Germline V gene sequence: CDR1 MRHNA, CDR2 SNTAGT. Primers included in the PCR were 60 Vbeta and 13 Jbeta primers. How the authors handled the data: In a later analysis, the count reached about 75 million unique TCR beta chains, with roughly 9.9 million shared. Profiling relied on immunoSEQ multiplex PCR, and the TCRdb table lists in-frame clones only, not all of them. The V and J calls and clone size were taken over from that table, and D and trimming were inferred from the DNA. This table lists roughly 46,000 clones. A remark on this clone: No antigen is known for it.

The chain recombines TRBV6-4 with TRBJ2-1; the match to TRBD2 covers 8 bases. Material for sequencing was PBMCs. The TCR sequence derives from a woman aged 40 to 55 in good health and CMV-seronegative. The CDR3 DNA follows: TGTGCCAGCAGTGACTCGATGTCTGACGGCGGGAGGAATGAGCAGTTCTTC. Encoded protein: CASSDSMSDGGRNEQFF.